This entry lists 8 T cell receptor beta chains sequenced from one sample in a study of cytomegalovirus exposure and HLA in healthy donors. Vbeta (60) and Jbeta (13) primers were used in the PCR. Generated by immunoSEQ multiplex PCR, the TCRdb table keeps only in-frame clones and is missing some. The repertoire holds about 200,000 clones, about four fifths seen once, with over 1.5% in the top ten. Material for sequencing was PBMCs. These receptors came from a girl aged 10 to 17 in good health and CMV-seropositive.

The chain recombines TRBV5-1 with TRBJ2-7; maybe TRBD2 (6 bases). Trimming left V 1 base short and J 6 bases short, with 11 bases between. The CDR3 loop spans 13 amino acids. Looked up from germline, CDR1 is SGHRS and CDR2 is YFSETQ. The chain's CDR3 is CASSLSRDSEQYF. CDR3 nucleotides: TGCGCCAGCAGCTTGAGTCGGGACTCCGAGCAGTACTTC. Full variable domain (outside the CDR3, taken from reference TRBV5-1 and TRBJ2-7): KAGVTQTPRYLIKTRGQQVTLSCSPISGHRSVSWYQQTPGQGLQFLFEYFSETQRNKGNFPGRFSGRQFSNSRSEMNVSTLELGDSALYLCASSLSRDSEQYFGPGTRLTVT.

The chain couples TRBV6-5 to TRBJ1-2; 11 bases are a match to TRBD1. CDR3 length equals 13 residues. J gave up 8 bases and V 5 bases, and 4 bases lay outside the gene matches. CDR1 MNHEY and CDR2 SVGAGI come from the germline V gene. CDR3 bases: TGTGCCAGCAGTGGGACAGGGGGGTCCGGCTACACCTTC. Translated: CASSGTGGSGYTF.

The count of this clone is one. This chain connects TRBV19 to TRBJ1-2; D is perhaps TRBD1 (6 bases). CDR1 LNHDA and CDR2 SQIVND come from the germline V gene (reference sequence). The CDR3 loop spans 17 amino acids. The ends were cut back, 5 bases at V and 4 bases at J, with 23 bases in the middle. The CDR3 region has the DNA TGTGCCAGTAGTTCCCTAAACCTAGGACAGCTAGGCTATGGCTACACCTTC. Protein: CASSSLNLGQLGYGYTF.

The J gene is TRBJ2-6, the V gene TRBV4-3; TRBD1 agrees at 8 bases. From germline, CDR1 is LGHNA and CDR2 YSLEER. V trimming: 1 base; J trimming: 0 bases; junction bases outside the gene matches: 2. This CDR3 spans 17 amino acids. CDR3 in amino acids: CASSQGRGLSGANVLTF. CDR3 nucleotides: TGCGCCAGCAGCCAAGGCAGGGGGCTCTCTGGGGCCAACGTCCTGACTTTC.

V and J are TRBV7-2 and TRBJ1-5, with 8 positions matching TRBD1. The CDR3 totals 14 residues. After removal of 5 bases from V and 7 bases from J, the junction contained 7 bases not matched to a gene. Per the germline V gene, CDR1 is SGHTA and CDR2 is FQGNSA. CDR3: CASSTSDRGQPQHF. DNA of the CDR3: TGTGCCAGCAGCACGAGTGACAGGGGCCAGCCCCAGCATTTT.

The chain links TRBV19 to TRBJ1-5, with a tentative D call TRBD1 (5 bases). The germline V and J ends were trimmed by 3 bases and 2 bases, with 11 bases remaining between them. Germline V gives CDR1 LNHDA, CDR2 SQIVND (reference sequence). This CDR3 region has 15 residues. The chain's CDR3 is CASSMIGGGNQPQHF. CDR3 DNA: TGTGCCAGTAGTATGATCGGGGGAGGCAATCAGCCCCAGCATTTT.

The count of this clone is one. The chain couples TRBV4-3 to TRBJ2-3; 9 nucleotides match TRBD1. The V and J ends lost 0 bases and 2 bases, in that order; junction bases with no gene match: 3. The CDR3 covers 16 residues. In germline, CDR1 is LGHNA, CDR2 YSLEER. CDR3 sequence: CASSQDTGGPTDTQYF. The CDR3 coding sequence is TGCGCCAGCAGCCAAGACACAGGGGGCCCCACAGATACGCAGTATTTT.

This clone was observed once. This chain joins TRBV7-2 and TRBJ2-1, with TRBD1 matching over 9 bases. V lost 3 bases to trimming and J lost 7 bases; unmatched junction nucleotides: 7. The CDR3 length is 15 residues. Per the germline V gene, CDR1 is SGHTA and CDR2 is FQGNSA. Here the CDR3 reads CASSFTGGAGNEQFF. The CDR3 DNA follows: TGTGCCAGCAGCTTTACAGGGGGCGCGGGAAATGAGCAGTTCTTC.